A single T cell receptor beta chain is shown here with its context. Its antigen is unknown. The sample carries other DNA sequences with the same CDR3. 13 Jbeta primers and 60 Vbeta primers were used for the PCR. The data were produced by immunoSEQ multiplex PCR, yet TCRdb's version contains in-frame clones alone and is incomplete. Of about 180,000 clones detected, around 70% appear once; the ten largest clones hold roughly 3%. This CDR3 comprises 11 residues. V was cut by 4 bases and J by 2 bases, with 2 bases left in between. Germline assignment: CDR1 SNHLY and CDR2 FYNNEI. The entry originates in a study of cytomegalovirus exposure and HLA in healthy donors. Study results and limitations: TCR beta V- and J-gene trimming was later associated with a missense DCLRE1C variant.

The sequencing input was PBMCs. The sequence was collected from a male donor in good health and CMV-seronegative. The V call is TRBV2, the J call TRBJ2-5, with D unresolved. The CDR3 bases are TGTGCCAGCAGTGCTCAAGAGACCCAGTACTTC. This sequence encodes CASSAQETQYF.